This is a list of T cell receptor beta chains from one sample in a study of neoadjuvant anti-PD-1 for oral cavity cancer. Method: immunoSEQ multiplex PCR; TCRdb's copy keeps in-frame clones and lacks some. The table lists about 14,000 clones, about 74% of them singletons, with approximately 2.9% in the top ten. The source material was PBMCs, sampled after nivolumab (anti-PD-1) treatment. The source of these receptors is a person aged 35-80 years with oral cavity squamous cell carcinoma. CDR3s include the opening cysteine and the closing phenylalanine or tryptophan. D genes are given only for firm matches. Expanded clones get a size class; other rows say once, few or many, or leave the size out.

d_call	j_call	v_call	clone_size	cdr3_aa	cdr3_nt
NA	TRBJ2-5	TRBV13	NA	CASSLYSGRGVETQYF	TGTGCCAGCAGCTTATATTCGGGACGGGGTGTGGAGACCCAGTACTTC
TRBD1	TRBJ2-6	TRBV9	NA	CASSPKGQGTSSGANVLTF	TGTGCCAGCAGCCCAAAAGGACAGGGAACTAGCTCTGGGGCCAACGTCCTGACTTTC
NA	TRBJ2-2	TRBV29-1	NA	CSVRTVGINTGELFF	TGCAGCGTACGAACCGTGGGGATTAACACCGGGGAGCTGTTTTTT
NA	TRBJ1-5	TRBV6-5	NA	CASSRTRVQPQHF	TGTGCCAGCAGTCGGACGAGGGTTCAGCCCCAGCATTTT
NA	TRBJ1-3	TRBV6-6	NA	CAGSRQPFSSGNTIYF	TGTGCCGGTTCCCGACAGCCGTTCTCCTCTGGAAACACCATATATTTT
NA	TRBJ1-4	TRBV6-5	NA	CASSYLQGPNEKLFF	TGTGCCAGCAGTTACTTGCAGGGTCCTAATGAAAAACTGTTTTTT
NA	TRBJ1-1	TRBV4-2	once	CASSQPLGYAFF	TGTGCCAGCAGCCAGCCCCTGGGGTACGCTTTCTTT
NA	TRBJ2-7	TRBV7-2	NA	CASSATRPSSYEQYF	TGTGCCAGCAGCGCGACTCGTCCAAGCTCCTACGAGCAGTACTTC
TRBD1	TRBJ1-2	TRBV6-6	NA	CASTTGRGQGYGYTF	TGTGCCAGCACCACAGGCAGGGGGCAAGGCTATGGCTACACCTTC
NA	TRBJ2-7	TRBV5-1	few	CASSLVGITTYEQYF	TGCGCCAGCAGCTTGGTGGGGATTACTACCTACGAGCAGTACTTC
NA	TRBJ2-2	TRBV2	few	CAGKEGGANTGELFF	TGTGCCGGAAAGGAAGGCGGGGCGAACACCGGGGAGCTGTTTTTT
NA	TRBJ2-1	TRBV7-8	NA	CASSGVQGLYNEQFF	TGTGCCAGCAGCGGGGTCCAAGGGCTCTACAATGAGCAGTTCTTC
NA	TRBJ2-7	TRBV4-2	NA	CASSLSDRPYEQYF	TGTGCCAGCAGCCTGTCGGACCGCCCCTACGAGCAGTACTTC
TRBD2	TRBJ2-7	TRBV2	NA	CASRRMTSGREDEQYF	TGTGCCAGCAGGAGAATGACTAGCGGCCGGGAGGACGAGCAGTACTTC
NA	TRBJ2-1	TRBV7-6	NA	CASSALQGTTNEQFF	TGTGCCAGCAGCGCGCTTCAGGGGACTACCAATGAGCAGTTCTTC
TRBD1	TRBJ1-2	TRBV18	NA	CASSPSDRGPDGYTF	TGTGCCAGCTCACCCTCGGACAGGGGACCGGATGGCTACACCTTC
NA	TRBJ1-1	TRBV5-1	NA	CASRVGTEAFF	TGCGCCAGCAGGGTCGGGACTGAAGCTTTCTTT
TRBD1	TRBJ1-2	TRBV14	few	CASRAGGDYGYTF	TGTGCCAGCCGGGCAGGGGGCGACTATGGCTACACCTTC
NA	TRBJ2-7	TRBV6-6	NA	CASSYDLKEQYF	TGTGCCAGCAGTTACGATTTGAAAGAGCAGTACTTC
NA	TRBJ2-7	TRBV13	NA	CASSPWGEQYF	TGTGCCAGCAGTCCCTGGGGGGAGCAGTACTTC
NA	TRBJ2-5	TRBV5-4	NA	CASSVGVERQETQYF	TGTGCCAGCAGCGTTGGGGTGGAGAGGCAAGAGACCCAGTACTTC
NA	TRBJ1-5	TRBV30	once	CAWSPLGNQPQHF	TGTGCCTGGAGTCCACTCGGGAATCAGCCCCAGCATTTT
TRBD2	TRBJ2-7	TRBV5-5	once	CASSSQREPPYEQYF	TGTGCCAGCAGCTCCCAGCGGGAGCCCCCCTACGAGCAGTACTTC